This T cell receptor (beta chain) came from a study of cytomegalovirus exposure and HLA in healthy donors. Whole-study results and caveats: Presence/absence analyses treated sequencing depth as roughly uniform across donors.

As for this clone: What it recognizes is unknown.

This CDR3 comprises 14 residues. With V trimmed by 5 bases and J by 2 bases, 6 bases remained unmatched. In germline, CDR1 is SQVTM, CDR2 ANQGSEA. Use of 60 Vbeta and 13 Jbeta primers characterized the PCR. TCRdb's copy holds only in-frame clones and misses some; the assay was immunoSEQ multiplex PCR. The sample has approximately 200,000 clones; around 85% are singletons. The receptor was isolated from a woman in her fifties or sixties in good health and CMV-seronegative. Sequenced material: PBMCs. V and J are TRBV29-1 and TRBJ1-5; 7 nucleotides line up with TRBD1. The CDR3 region is CSVFDTGGNQPQHF. Here the CDR3 DNA reads TGCAGCGTTTTTGATACAGGGGGCAATCAGCCCCAGCATTTT.